This T cell receptor (beta chain) stems from a study of CD8 T cells in ankylosing spondylitis. Overall study findings and caveats: Past research had described some motif variants in reactive arthritis synovial fluid and blood. Enrichment of disease-linked clones was reportedly significant in matched ankylosing spondylitis synovial fluid. Disease-linked clones displayed a CD8+ phenotype and appeared relatively rarely in peripheral blood. Typical of ankylosing spondylitis blood, it appeared, was a TCR beta motif of seven to nine highly homologous variants.

This clonotype was seen just once. The antigen is not known. The DNA is omitted, as the CDR3 cannot be located on it reliably, and the CDR3 follows TCRdb's listing. The V gene's germline CDR1 is DFQATT and CDR2 SNEGSKA (reference sequence). The CDR3 totals 17 residues, both ends included. The TCR beta libraries were generated through quantitative 5'-RACE incorporating molecular barcodes. MiXCR was run by TCRdb on the 5' RACE reads, yielding one entry per CDR3 protein. The table lists 130,000 or so distinct CDR3 sequences, 15% to 20% of them singletons, with around a third in the top ten. Sequenced: blood, either unsorted or a sorted T cell fraction (not recorded which). The V and J genes are TRBV20-1 and TRBJ1-1; the table gives TRBD1 as D, unverified against the DNA. This TCR was recovered from a male donor with ankylosing spondylitis. The CDR3 loop is CSALGSGWGTGNTEPFF.